The source of this T cell receptor (beta chain) is a study of blood T cell repertoires in COVID-19. Study overall: The study drew acute and convalescent COVID-19 samples from the United States, Italy and Spain. Sources were T cells, B-cell-depleted T cells, or PBMCs; the material itself was cDNA or gDNA.

As processed by the authors: Nucleated cell number was recorded as an estimate derived from reference gene primer amplification. Some clones are missing from TCRdb's copy, which holds only in-frame ones; the method was immunoSEQ multiplex PCR. That table supplies the V and J calls and clone size; D and trimming were determined from the DNA. The sample yields about 260,000 clones, 70% to 90% seen once. V dropped 0 bases and J dropped 7 bases, with 12 bases sitting between them. Germline V lookup: CDR1 LGHDT, CDR2 YNNKEL (reference sequence). The CDR3 loop spans 14 amino acids. The chain uses TRBV3-1 (or the pseudogene TRBV3-2) and TRBJ1-2; D remains ambiguous. This TCR derives from a human donor in a cohort sampled during active COVID-19. Sequenced: peripheral blood. CDR3 in amino acids: CASSQDRLLSGYTF. In DNA, the CDR3 is TGTGCCAGCAGCCAAGATCGGTTGCTAAGTGGCTACACCTTC.